Listed here are 7 T cell receptor beta chains from one sample, sequenced in a study of T cells in Graves' hyperthyroidism and ophthalmopathy. RNA transcripts were the template for amplifying TCR beta CDR3 regions. Researchers ran a first-round RT-PCR on the TCR CDR3 using the HTBI primer set. From the multiplex PCR reads, TCRdb called clonotypes with MiXCR, one entry per CDR3 protein. The repertoire includes approximately 590,000 distinct CDR3 sequences, about half of them detected once, and about 7.8% sits in the top ten. The sequencing input was peripheral blood or thyroid tissue (not recorded which). The source is a woman aged 18-29 years with Graves' hyperthyroidism.

The sample holds a few counts of this clonotype. The chain links TRBV20-1 to TRBJ1-5; 8 bases map to TRBD1. J gave up 6 bases and V 6 bases, and 10 bases lay outside the gene matches. CDR3 length: 14 amino acids. The V gene's germline CDR1 is DFQATT and CDR2 SNEGSKA (reference sequence). The CDR3 nucleotides are TGCAGTGCCGCCCTTGGACAGGGAAGTCAGCCCCAGCATTTT. It specifies CSAALGQGSQPQHF.

This clonotype was counted ten times or more. The gene calls are TRBV10-3 and TRBJ1-1; 8 bases agree with TRBD1. There are 12 residues in the CDR3. J lost 4 bases, V lost 6 bases, and 1 base had no gene match. Germline V gene data show CDR1 as ENHRY and CDR2 as SYGVKD. CDR3: CAIRTGGTEAFF. The CDR3 nucleotides read TGTGCCATCAGAACAGGGGGCACTGAAGCTTTCTTT.

V is TRBV5-6 and J is TRBJ1-4; D remains unclear. With 0 bases removed from V and 6 bases from J, the gap between germline ends came to 6 bases. Germline CDR1 and CDR2: SGHDT and YYEEEE. CDR3 size: 13 residues. CDR3 in DNA: TGTGCCAGCAGCTTGGTGGAGGATGAAAAACTGTTTTTT. Protein: CASSLVEDEKLFF.

This chain links TRBV6-1 with TRBJ2-2, with TRBD1 matching 9 bases. V shed 7 bases and J 9 bases; nucleotides not matched to a gene: 3. CDR3 size: 12 residues. CDR1 is MNHNS and CDR2 is SASEGT in the germline V gene. The CDR3 sequence is CASTGTGRELFF. The CDR3 DNA follows: TGTGCCAGCACTGGGACAGGGCGGGAGCTGTTTTTT.

This clonotype was detected only once. The chain joins TRBV20-1 to TRBJ1-5; D remains ambiguous. Trimming took off 0 bases at V and 1 base at J, with 10 bases between the two ends. This CDR3 is built from 15 residues. Germline values: CDR1 DFQATT, CDR2 SNEGSKA (reference sequence). As DNA, the CDR3 is TGCAGTGCTAGAGAAAAGGTTTGGAGCAATCAGCCCCAGCATTTT. Protein: CSAREKVWSNQPQHF.

This clonotype was observed once. The V call is TRBV24-1, the J call TRBJ2-7; 14 bases map to TRBD2. In germline, CDR1 is KGHDR, CDR2 SFDVKD. The CDR3 spans 17 residues. With 5 bases clipped from V and 6 bases from J, the junction kept 11 bases outside the gene matches. This CDR3 is CATSVKQGTSGRGEQYF. The CDR3 nucleotides are TGTGCCACCAGTGTAAAACAGGGGACTAGCGGGAGAGGCGAGCAGTACTTC.

The J gene is TRBJ1-3, the V gene TRBV9; D unclear. Germline V gene data show CDR1 as SGDLS and CDR2 as YYNGEE. This CDR3 is built from 11 residues. Trimming cost V 3 bases and J 8 bases, with 6 bases left between them. The CDR3 DNA sequence: TGTGCCAGCAGCGCCCGGGACACCATATATTTT. Its protein is CASSARDTIYF.